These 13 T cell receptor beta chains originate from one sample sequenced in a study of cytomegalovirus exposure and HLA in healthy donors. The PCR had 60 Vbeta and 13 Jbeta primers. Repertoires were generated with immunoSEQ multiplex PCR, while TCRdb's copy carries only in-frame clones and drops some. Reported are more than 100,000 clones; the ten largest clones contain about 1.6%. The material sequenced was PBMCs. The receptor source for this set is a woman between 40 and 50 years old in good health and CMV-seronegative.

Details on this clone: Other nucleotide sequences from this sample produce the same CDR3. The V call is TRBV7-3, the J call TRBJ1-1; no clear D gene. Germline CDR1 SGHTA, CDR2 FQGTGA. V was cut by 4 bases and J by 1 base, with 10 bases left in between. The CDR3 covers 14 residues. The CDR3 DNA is TGTGCCAGCAGCTCGCTGCCCGGGAACACTGAAGCTTTCTTT. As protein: CASSSLPGNTEAFF.

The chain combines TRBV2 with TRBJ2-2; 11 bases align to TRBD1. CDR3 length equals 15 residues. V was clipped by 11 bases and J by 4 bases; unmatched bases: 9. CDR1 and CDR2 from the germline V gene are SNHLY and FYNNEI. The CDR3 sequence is CAGTMGQGGTGELFF. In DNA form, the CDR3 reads TGTGCCGGAACCATGGGACAGGGGGGCACCGGGGAGCTGTTTTTT.

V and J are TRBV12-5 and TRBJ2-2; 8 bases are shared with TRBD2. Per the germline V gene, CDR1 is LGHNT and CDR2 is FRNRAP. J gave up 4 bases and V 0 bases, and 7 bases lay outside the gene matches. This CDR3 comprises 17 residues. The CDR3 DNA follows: TGTGCTAGTGGTTTGGTACGGGGGGGCGCGGGCACCGGGGAGCTGTTTTTT. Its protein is CASGLVRGGAGTGELFF.

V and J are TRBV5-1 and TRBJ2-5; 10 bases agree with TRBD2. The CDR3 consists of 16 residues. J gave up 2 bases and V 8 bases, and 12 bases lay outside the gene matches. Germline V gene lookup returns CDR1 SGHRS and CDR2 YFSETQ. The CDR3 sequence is CASPQSTSGVQETQYF. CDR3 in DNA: TGCGCCAGTCCCCAGAGTACTAGCGGGGTTCAAGAGACCCAGTACTTC. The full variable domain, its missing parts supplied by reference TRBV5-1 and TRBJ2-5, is KAGVTQTPRYLIKTRGQQVTLSCSPISGHRSVSWYQQTPGQGLQFLFEYFSETQRNKGNFPGRFSGRQFSNSRSEMNVSTLELGDSALYLCASPQSTSGVQETQYFGPGTRLLVL.

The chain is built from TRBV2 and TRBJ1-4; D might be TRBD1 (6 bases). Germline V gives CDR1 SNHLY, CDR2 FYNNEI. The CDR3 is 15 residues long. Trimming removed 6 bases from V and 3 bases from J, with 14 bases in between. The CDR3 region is CASRGTGTANEKLFF. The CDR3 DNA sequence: TGTGCCAGCAGGGGTACAGGGACGGCTAATGAAAAACTGTTTTTT.

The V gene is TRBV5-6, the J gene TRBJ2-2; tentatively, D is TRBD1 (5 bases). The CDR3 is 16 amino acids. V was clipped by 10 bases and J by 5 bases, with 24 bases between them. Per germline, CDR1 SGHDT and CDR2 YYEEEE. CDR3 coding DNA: TGTGCCTCCACCCCCCGATGGTGGGGCTCGACCGGGGAGCTGTTTTTT. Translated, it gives CASTPRWWGSTGELFF.

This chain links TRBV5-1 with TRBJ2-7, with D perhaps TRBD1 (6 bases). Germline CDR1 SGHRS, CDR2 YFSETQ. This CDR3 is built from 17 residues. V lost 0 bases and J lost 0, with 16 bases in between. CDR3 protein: CASSLAHGGGYSYEQYF. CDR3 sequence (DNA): TGCGCCAGCAGCTTGGCCCATGGGGGCGGCTACTCCTACGAGCAGTACTTC.

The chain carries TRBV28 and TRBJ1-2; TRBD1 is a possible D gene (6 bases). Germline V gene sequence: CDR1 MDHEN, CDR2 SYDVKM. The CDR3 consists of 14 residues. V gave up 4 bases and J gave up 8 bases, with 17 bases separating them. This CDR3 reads CASSSGQRAGGYTF. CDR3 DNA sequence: TGTGCCAGCAGTTCCGGACAGAGAGCGGGAGGCTACACCTTC.

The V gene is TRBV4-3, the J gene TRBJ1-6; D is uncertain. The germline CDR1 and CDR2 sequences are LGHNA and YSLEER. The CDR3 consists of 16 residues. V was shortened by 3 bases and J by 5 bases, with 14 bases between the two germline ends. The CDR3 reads CASSQLNTANNSPLHF. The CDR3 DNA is TGCGCCAGCAGCCAGCTCAATACAGCAAATAATTCACCCCTCCACTTT.

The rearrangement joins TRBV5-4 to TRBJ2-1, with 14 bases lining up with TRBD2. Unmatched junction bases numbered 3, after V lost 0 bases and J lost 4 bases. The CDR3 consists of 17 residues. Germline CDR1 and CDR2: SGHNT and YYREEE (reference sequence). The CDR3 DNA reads TGTGCCAGCAGCTTGGATGGACTAGCGGGAGGATACAATGAGCAGTTCTTC. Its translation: CASSLDGLAGGYNEQFF.

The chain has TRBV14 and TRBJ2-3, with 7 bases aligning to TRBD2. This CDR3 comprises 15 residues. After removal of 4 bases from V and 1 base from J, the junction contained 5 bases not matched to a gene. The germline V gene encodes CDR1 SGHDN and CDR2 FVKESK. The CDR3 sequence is CASSLAGVRTDTQYF. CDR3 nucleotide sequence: TGTGCCAGCAGCCTGGCGGGGGTACGCACAGATACGCAGTATTTT. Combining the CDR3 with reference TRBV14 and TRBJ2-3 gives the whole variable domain EAGVTQFPSHSVIEKGQTVTLRCDPISGHDNLYWYRRVMGKEIKFLLHFVKESKQDESGMPNNRFLAERTGGTYSTLKVQPAELEDSGVYFCASSLAGVRTDTQYFGPGTRLTVL.

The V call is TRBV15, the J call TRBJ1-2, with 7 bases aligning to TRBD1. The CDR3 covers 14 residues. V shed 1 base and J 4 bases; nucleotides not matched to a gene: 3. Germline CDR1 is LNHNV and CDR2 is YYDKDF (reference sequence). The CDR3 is CATSRGDSFYGYTF. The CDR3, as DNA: TGTGCCACCAGCAGAGGGGACAGCTTCTATGGCTACACCTTC. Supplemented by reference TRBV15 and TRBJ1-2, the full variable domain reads DAMVIQNPRYQVTQFGKPVTLSCSQTLNHNVMYWYQQKSSQAPKLLFHYYDKDFNNEADTPDNFQSRRPNTSFCFLDIRSPGLGDTAMYLCATSRGDSFYGYTFGSGTRLTVV.

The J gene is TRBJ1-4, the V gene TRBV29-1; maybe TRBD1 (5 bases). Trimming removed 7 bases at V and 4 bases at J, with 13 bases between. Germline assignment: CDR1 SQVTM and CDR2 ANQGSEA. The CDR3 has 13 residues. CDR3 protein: CSGGDSVNEKLFF. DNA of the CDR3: TGCAGCGGCGGAGACAGCGTTAATGAAAAACTGTTTTTT.